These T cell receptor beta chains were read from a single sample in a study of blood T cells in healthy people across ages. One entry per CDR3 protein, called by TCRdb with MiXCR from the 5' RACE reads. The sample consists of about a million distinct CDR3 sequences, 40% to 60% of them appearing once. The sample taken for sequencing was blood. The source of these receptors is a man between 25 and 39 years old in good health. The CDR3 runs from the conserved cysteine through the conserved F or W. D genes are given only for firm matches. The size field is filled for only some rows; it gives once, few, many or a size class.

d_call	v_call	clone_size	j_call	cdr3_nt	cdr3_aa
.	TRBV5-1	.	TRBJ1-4	TGCGCCAGCAGGCGGGGGCGACAGTCGTCAACTAATGAAAAACTGTTTTTT	CASRRGRQSSTNEKLFF
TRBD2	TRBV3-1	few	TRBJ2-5	TGTGCCAGCAGCCTAAAAGCGCGAAGGACTAGCGCGGTTCAAGGGACCCAGTACTTC	CASSLKARRTSAVQGTQYF
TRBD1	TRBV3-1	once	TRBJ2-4	TGTGCCAGCAGCCAAGGACAGGGGCCCATTCAGTACTTC	CASSQGQGPIQYF
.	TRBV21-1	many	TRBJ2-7	TGTGCCAGCAGCCCTGGGGACCTACCCTCTCCAACCGAGCAGTACTTC	CASSPGDLPSPTEQYF
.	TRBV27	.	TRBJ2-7	TGTGCCCCCCCCGGTACACCGTCCTACGAGCAGTACTTC	CAPPGTPSYEQYF
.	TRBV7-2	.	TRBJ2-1	TGTGCCAGCAGCTTAGACTCCAGGAGACGATCCTACAATGAGCAGTTCTTC	CASSLDSRRRSYNEQFF
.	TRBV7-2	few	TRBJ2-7	TGTGCCAGCAGCCAACTAGTCCATTACGAGCAGTACTTC	CASSQLVHYEQYF
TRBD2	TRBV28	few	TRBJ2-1	TGTGCCAGCAGTCTTATGACTAGCGGGGGGAAATTAAATGAGCAGTTCTTC	CASSLMTSGGKLNEQFF
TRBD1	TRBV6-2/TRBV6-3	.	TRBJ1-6	TGTGCCAGCAATTATCCCGGACAGGGAGCCAATTCACCCCTCCACTTT	CASNYPGQGANSPLHF
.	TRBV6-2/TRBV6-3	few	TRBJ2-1	TGTGCCAGCAGTTACTCACGGCTTCCTAATAATGAGCAGTTCTTC	CASSYSRLPNNEQFF
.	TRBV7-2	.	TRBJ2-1	TGTGCCAGCCGCATGTCAGGACAGTCGATCAATGGGCAGTTCTTC	CASRMSGQSINGQFF
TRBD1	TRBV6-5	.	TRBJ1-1	TGTGCCAGCAGGGCCGGGACAGCGGGGACGAACACTGAAGCTTTCTTT	CASRAGTAGTNTEAFF
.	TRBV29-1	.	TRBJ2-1	TGCAGCGTACTACTAGACTACAATGAGCAGTTCTTC	CSVLLDYNEQFF
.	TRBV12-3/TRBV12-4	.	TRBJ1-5	TGTACCAGCAGTTTCAGGACAGATAATCAGCCCCAGCATTTT	CTSSFRTDNQPQHF
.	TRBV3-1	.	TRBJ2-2	TGTGCCAGCAGCCAAGCTTCAACACTGTCGGGACGGGCCGGGGAGCTGTTTTTT	CASSQASTLSGRAGELFF
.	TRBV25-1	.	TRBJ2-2	TGTGCCAGCAGTGAGGGTTTGTCCACCGGGGAGCTGTTTTTT	CASSEGLSTGELFF
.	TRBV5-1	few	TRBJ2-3	TGCGCCAGCAGCTGGCAAACTTCAGGGGATACGCAGTATTTT	CASSWQTSGDTQYF
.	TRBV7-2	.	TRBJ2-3	TGTGCCAGCAGCCCGGGGGCATTGTCGGCAGATACGCAGTATTTT	CASSPGALSADTQYF
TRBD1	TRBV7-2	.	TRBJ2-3	TGTGCCAGCAGCCGCGAGACAGGGGGCCTTGGTACGCAGTATTTT	CASSRETGGLGTQYF
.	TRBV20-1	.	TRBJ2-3	TGCAGTGCTAGTGGGCGCTCTGACACAGATACGCAGTATTTT	CSASGRSDTDTQYF
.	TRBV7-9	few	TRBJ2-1	TGTGCCAGCAGCTTACTGGCAGTCAATGAGCAGTTCTTC	CASSLLAVNEQFF
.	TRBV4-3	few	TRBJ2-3	TGCGCCAGCAGCCAAGAGGGGGGCCAGGGAGATACGCAGTATTTT	CASSQEGGQGDTQYF
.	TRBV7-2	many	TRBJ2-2	TGCGCCAGCAGCTTGAGACAAGGGGGAACCGGGGAGCTGTTTTTT	CASSLRQGGTGELFF
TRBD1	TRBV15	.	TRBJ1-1	TGTGCCACCAGCAGCGGGGGACAGGAGAGGGGTGAAGCTTTCTTT	CATSSGGQERGEAFF
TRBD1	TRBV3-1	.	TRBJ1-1	TGTGCCAGCAGCCAAGTGACAGGGAGGACTGAAGCTTTCTTT	CASSQVTGRTEAFF
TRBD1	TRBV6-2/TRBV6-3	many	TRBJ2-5	TGTGCCAGCAGGGGGACAGGACACCAAGAGACCCAGTACTTC	CASRGTGHQETQYF
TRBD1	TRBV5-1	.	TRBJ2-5	TGCGCCAGCAGCTCACGAGACTCAGGGGGAAGATATGAGCAGTACTTC	CASSSRDSGGRYEQYF
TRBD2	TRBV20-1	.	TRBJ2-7	TGCAGTGCTAGAGATCAGGGCGGGAGAGGTTACGAGCAGTACTTC	CSARDQGGRGYEQYF
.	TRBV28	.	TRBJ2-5	TGTGCCAGCAGTCCACCGGGACTTCAGGGGACCCAGTACTTC	CASSPPGLQGTQYF
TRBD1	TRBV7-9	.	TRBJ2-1	TGTGCCAGCAGCTTCCTCACAGGGGGCTCCTACAATGAGCAGTTCTTC	CASSFLTGGSYNEQFF
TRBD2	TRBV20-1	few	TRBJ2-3	TGCAGTGCTAGAGCAGGACTAGCAGGAGATACGCAGTATTTT	CSARAGLAGDTQYF
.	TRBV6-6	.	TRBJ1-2	TGTGCCAGCATACAGGGCTATGGCTATGGCTACACCTTC	CASIQGYGYGYTF
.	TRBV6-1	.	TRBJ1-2	TGTGCCAGCAGTTCGGACAGCCACAGGCGTGGCTACACCTTC	CASSSDSHRRGYTF
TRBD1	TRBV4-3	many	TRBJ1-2	TGCGCCAGCAGCCCCAGGTCGGCAGGGGGTAGTATGAACTATGGCTACACCTTC	CASSPRSAGGSMNYGYTF
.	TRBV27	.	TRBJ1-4	TGTGCCAGCAGTTCCATATCAGACAGTGCAACTAATGAAAAACTGTTTTTT	CASSSISDSATNEKLFF
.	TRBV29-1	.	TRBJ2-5	TGCAGCGTTCGGGGACACAATGAGCAGTACTTC	CSVRGHNEQYF
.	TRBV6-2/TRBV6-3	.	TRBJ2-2	TGTGCCAGCAGTTACAGGGGGGCCACCGGGGAGCTGTTTTTT	CASSYRGATGELFF
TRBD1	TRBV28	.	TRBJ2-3	TGTGCCAGCAGTTTCACGGGACAGGGGGCGCGGACAGATACGCAGTATTTT	CASSFTGQGARTDTQYF
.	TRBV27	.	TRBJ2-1	TGTGCCAGCAGTCCCAAAGCAGGAAGCTCCTACAATGAGCAGTTCTTC	CASSPKAGSSYNEQFF
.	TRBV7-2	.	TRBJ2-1	TGTGCCAGCAGCTTAGAGAGGACAGCCTCAAATGAGCAGTTCTTC	CASSLERTASNEQFF
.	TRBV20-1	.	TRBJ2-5	TGCAGTGCTAGATGGGGTCGAGAGACCCAGTACTTC	CSARWGRETQYF
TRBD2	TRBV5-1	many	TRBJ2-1	TGCGCCAGCAGCCTAGGACTAGCGGGGTACAATGAGCAGTTCTTC	CASSLGLAGYNEQFF
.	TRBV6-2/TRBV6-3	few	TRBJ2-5	TGTGCCAGCAGTTACGGGGCAGACCACCAAGAGACCCAGTACTTC	CASSYGADHQETQYF
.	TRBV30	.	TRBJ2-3	TGTGCCTGGAGGACAGGTCCACACGGAGATACGCAGTATTTT	CAWRTGPHGDTQYF
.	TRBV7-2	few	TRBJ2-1	TGTGCCAGCAGCTCAGGGCTCGGTGTTAATGAGCAGTTCTTC	CASSSGLGVNEQFF